The 3 T cell receptor beta chains below all came from one sample that was sequenced in a study of cytomegalovirus exposure and HLA in healthy donors. 13 Jbeta primers and 60 Vbeta primers were used for the PCR. Produced via immunoSEQ multiplex PCR; TCRdb's table is partial and in-frame only. The repertoire includes 100,000 to 150,000 clones, roughly 77% of them detected once, and 5.9% sits in the top ten. The specimen sequenced was PBMCs. Every receptor here comes from a woman aged 40 to 50 in good health and CMV-seropositive.

The CDR3 DNA follows: TGTGCCAGCAGTCGGGTGGAGGGGTACCAAGAGACCCAGTACTTC. Translating it yields CASSRVEGYQETQYF. The genes are TRBV28 and TRBJ2-5; a possible D gene is TRBD2 (6 bases). V was cut by 5 bases and J by 0 bases, with 13 bases left in between. CDR1 and CDR2 (germline): MDHEN, SYDVKM. The CDR3 is 15 residues long.

The chain employs TRBV14 and TRBJ2-7; possibly TRBD1 for D (6 bases). The CDR3 consists of 15 residues. Germline V gene lookup returns CDR1 SGHDN and CDR2 FVKESK. V was shortened by 4 bases and J by 4 bases, with 17 bases between the two germline ends. The CDR3: CASSLQGAPGYEQYF. CDR3 bases: TGTGCCAGCAGCCTACAGGGTGCCCCCGGGTACGAGCAGTACTTC.

The chain links TRBV11-2 to TRBJ1-1; D uncertain. Germline V gene data show CDR1 as SGHAT and CDR2 as FQNNGV. The germline V and J ends were trimmed by 1 base and 1 base, with 4 bases remaining between them. The CDR3 runs 13 residues. The CDR3 bases are TGTGCCAGCAGCTTAGGTAGGAACACTGAAGCTTTCTTT. This gives the protein CASSLGRNTEAFF. The variable domain in full, with the rest retrieved from reference TRBV11-2 and TRBJ1-1, is EAGVAQSPRYKIIEKRQSVAFWCNPISGHATLYWYQQILGQGPKLLIQFQNNGVVDDSQLPKDRFSAERLKGVDSTLKIQPAKLEDSAVYLCASSLGRNTEAFFGQGTRLTVV.